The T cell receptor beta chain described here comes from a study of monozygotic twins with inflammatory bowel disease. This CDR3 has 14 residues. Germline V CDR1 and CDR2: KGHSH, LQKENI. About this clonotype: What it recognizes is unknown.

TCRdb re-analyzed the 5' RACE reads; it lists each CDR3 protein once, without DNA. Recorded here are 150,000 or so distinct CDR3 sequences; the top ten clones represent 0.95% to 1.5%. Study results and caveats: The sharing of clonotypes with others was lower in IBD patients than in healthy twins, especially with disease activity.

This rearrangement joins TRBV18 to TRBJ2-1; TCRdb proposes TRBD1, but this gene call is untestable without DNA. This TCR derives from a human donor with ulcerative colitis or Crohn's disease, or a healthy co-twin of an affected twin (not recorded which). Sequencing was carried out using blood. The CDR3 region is CASSPEQGYNEQFF.